Here is one TCR beta chain with its context. This same CDR3 is encoded by further DNA sequences in the sample. The record originates from a study of glioma-infiltrating T cells after dendritic cell vaccination. Primers: 60 V beta forward and 13 J beta reverse. Measured with immunoSEQ multiplex PCR; TCRdb has only the in-frame clones, and not every one. Among about 92,000 clones listed, just over 85% were seen once. Trimming cost V 1 base and J 2 bases, with 9 bases left between them. CDR3 length: 14 amino acids. From germline, CDR1 is SEHNR and CDR2 FQNEAQ (reference sequence). Selection required adequate fresh-frozen tumor tissue plus more than two years' survival data.

The sequence came from a human donor with glioblastoma. The sequencing here drew on blood, taken before dendritic cell vaccination. The V and J genes are TRBV7-9 and TRBJ2-7; tentatively, D is TRBD1 (6 bases). CDR3 bases: TGTGCCAGCAGCTTAGGTCAGGGGACCTACGAGCAGTACTTC. Residues: CASSLGQGTYEQYF.